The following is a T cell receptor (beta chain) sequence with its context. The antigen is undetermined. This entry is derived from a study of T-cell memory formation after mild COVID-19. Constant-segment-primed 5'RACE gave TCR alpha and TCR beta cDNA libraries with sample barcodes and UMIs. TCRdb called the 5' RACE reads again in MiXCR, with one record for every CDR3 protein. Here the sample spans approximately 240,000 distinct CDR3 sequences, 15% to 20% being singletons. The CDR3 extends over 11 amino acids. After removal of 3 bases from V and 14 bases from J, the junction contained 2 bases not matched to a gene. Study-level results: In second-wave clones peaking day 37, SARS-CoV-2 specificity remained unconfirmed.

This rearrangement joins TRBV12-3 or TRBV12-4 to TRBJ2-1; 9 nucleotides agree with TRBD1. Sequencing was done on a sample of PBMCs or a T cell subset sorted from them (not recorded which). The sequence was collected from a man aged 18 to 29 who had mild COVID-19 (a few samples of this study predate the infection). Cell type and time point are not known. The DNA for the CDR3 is TGTGCCAGCAGTTTGGGACAGGGAAAGTTCTTC. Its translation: CASSLGQGKFF.